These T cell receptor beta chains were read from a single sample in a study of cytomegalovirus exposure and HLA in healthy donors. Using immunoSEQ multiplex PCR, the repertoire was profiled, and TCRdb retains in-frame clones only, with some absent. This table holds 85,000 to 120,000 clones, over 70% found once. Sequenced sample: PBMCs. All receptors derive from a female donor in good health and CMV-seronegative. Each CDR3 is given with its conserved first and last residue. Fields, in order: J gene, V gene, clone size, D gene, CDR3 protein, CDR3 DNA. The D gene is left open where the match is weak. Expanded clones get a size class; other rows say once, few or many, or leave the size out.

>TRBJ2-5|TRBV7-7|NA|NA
CASSRGGQGGETQYF
TGTGCCAGCAGCCGTGGGGGTCAGGGGGGAGAGACCCAGTACTTC
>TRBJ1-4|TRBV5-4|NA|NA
CASSSDRAYEKLFF
TGTGCCAGCAGCTCCGACAGAGCCTATGAAAAACTGTTTTTT
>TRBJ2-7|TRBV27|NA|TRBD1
CASRAPGQGRREQYF
TGTGCCAGCAGAGCTCCGGGACAGGGACGCCGGGAGCAGTACTTC
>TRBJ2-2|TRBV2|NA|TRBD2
CASSGGGANTGELFF
TGTGCCAGCAGTGGCGGGGGAGCGAACACCGGGGAGCTGTTTTTT
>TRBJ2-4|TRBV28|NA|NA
CASSPAGGLAKNIQYF
TGTGCCAGCAGTCCCGCGGGTGGCTTAGCCAAAAACATTCAGTACTTC
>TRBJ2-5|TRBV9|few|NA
CASSPEVGTYAETQYF
TGTGCCAGCAGCCCCGAGGTAGGGACATATGCAGAGACCCAGTACTTC
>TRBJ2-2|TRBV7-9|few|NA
CASSPRGVASAGELFF
TGTGCCAGCAGCCCGCGCGGGGTCGCTTCGGCCGGGGAGCTGTTTTTT
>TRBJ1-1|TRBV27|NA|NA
CASSLSGRGTAFF
TGTGCCAGCAGTTTAAGTGGCAGGGGTACAGCTTTCTTT
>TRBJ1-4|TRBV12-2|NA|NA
CASRSSTARFREKLFF
TGTGCAAGTCGCTCGTCGACAGCTCGCTTTAGGGAAAAACTGTTTTTT
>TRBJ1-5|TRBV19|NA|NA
CASSAEMTQHF
TGTGCCAGTAGCGCAGAAATGACCCAGCATTTT
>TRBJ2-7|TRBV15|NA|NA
CATSKILAYEQYF
TGTGCCACCAGCAAGATACTAGCCTACGAGCAGTACTTC
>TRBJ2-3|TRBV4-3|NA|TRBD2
CASSQSGLAGWDTQYF
TGCGCCAGCAGCCAATCGGGACTAGCGGGTTGGGATACGCAGTATTTT
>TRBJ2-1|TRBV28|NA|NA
CASSLLASSYNEQFF
TGTGCCAGCAGTCTTCTAGCTAGCTCCTACAATGAGCAGTTCTTC
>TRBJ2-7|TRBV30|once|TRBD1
CAWGAGQGAVYEQYF
TGTGCCTGGGGGGCGGGACAGGGGGCGGTTTACGAGCAGTACTTC
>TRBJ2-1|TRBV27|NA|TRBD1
CASSYTGGKEQFF
TGTGCCAGCAGTTACACAGGGGGCAAGGAGCAGTTCTTC
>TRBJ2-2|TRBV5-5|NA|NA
CASSLAGLTGELFF
TGTGCCAGCAGCTTGGCGGGACTTACCGGGGAGCTGTTTTTT
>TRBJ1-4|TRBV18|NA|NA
CASSTGLQTNEKLFF
TGTGCCAGCTCGACGGGACTGCAAACTAATGAAAAACTGTTTTTT